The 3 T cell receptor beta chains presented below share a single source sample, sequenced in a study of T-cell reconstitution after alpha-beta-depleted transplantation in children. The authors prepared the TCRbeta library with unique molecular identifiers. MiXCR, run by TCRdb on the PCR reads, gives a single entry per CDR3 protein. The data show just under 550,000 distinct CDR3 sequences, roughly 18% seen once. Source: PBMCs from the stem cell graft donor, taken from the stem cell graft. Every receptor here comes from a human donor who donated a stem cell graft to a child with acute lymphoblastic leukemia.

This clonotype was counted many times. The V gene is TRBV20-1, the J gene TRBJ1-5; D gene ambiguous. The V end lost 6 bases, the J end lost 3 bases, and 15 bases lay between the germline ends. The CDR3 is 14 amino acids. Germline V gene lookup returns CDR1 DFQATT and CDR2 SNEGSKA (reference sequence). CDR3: CSATEGLPNQPQHF. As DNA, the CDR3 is TGCAGTGCCACAGAGGGTCTTCCCAATCAGCCCCAGCATTTT.

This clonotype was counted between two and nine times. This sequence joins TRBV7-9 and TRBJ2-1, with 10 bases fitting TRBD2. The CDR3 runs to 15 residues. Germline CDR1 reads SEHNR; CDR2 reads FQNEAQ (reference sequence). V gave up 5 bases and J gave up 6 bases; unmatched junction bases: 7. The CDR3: CASSPIGLAVNEQFF. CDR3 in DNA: TGTGCCAGCAGCCCGATCGGACTAGCGGTCAATGAGCAGTTCTTC. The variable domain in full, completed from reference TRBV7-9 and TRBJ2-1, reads DTGVSQNPRHKITKRGQNVTFRCDPISEHNRLYWYRQTLGQGPEFLTYFQNEAQLEKSRLLSDRFSAERPKGSFSTLEIQRTEQGDSAMYLCASSPIGLAVNEQFFGPGTRLTVL.

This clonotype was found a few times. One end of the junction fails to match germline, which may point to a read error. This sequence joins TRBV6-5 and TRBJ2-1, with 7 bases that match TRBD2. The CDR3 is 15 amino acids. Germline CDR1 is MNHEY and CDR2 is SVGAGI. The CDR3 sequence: CASSDSAGDYNEQFF. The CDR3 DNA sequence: TGTGCCAGCAGTGACTCGGCGGGAGACTACAATGAGCAGTTCTTC.